Described below is a single T cell receptor (beta chain) sequence and its context. The antigen is undetermined. Use of 60 Vbeta and 13 Jbeta primers characterized the PCR. Libraries were prepared by immunoSEQ multiplex PCR; TCRdb keeps only in-frame clonotypes and omits some of them. The sample consists of over 150,000 clones, 75% to 85% of them appearing once. This specimen belongs to a study of cytomegalovirus exposure and HLA in healthy donors. General study points: Association with HLA alleles at 0.05 false discovery rate was found for approximately 18,000 TCR beta sequences in a later analysis. The authors enumerated over 150 TCR beta chains as linked to cytomegalovirus.

The CDR3 consists of 12 residues. Sampled while nominally healthy, donors likely had unrecorded immune exposures. The clonotype comes from a male donor in good health and CMV-seropositive. This chain joins TRBV21-1 and TRBJ1-2. TRBV21-1 is flagged as a pseudogene. The source material was PBMCs. CDR3: CASSTGGYGYTF. CDR3 coding DNA: TGTGCCAGCAGCACCGGAGGCTATGGCTACACCTTC.